The TCR beta chain under discussion was sequenced for a study of T cells in Graves' hyperthyroidism and ophthalmopathy. Trimming took 2 bases from V and 5 from J; bases not matched to a gene: 7. Looked up from germline, CDR1 is SGHAT and CDR2 is FQNNGV. The CDR3 sequence is 15 residues long. This clonotype appeared a few times. There were TCR beta CDR3 regions amplified from RNA transcripts. Carried out on the TCR CDR3, a first-round RT-PCR used the HTBI primer set. TCRdb analysed the multiplex PCR reads with MiXCR anew, one entry per CDR3 protein. The sample lists some 800,000 distinct CDR3 sequences; about 38% were seen once.

The rearrangement uses TRBV11-2 and TRBJ1-1, with 8 nucleotides matching TRBD1. This clonotype was obtained from a man between 18 and 29 years old with Graves' hyperthyroidism. Sequencing was carried out using blood. CDR3 nucleotides: TGTGCCAGCAGCTTACAGGGGGCGCCGAAAACTGAAGCTTTCTTT. Translation: CASSLQGAPKTEAFF.